Shown below are 12 T cell receptor beta chains from a single sample sequenced in a study of tumor-infiltrating lymphocytes in primary liver carcinoma. Making TCR beta cDNA involved approximately 530 ng total RNA and a constant-region primer. ARM-PCR, slightly modified, supplied the TCR beta libraries through three nested multiplex PCR rounds. The two initial PCR rounds, around 11 cycles each, used TRBV1-TRBV30 forward and C-beta reverse primers. TCRdb redid the calling of the multiplex PCR reads with MiXCR, one entry per CDR3 protein. In the table there are about 320,000 distinct CDR3 sequences, over 55% of which are singletons. The researchers obtained blood RNA from unsorted whole blood and also extracted germline DNA. Sequenced sample: peripheral blood. These receptors all stem from a man aged 35-49 years with primary liver carcinoma and hepatitis B virus infection.

J is TRBJ2-4 and V is TRBV6-6, with 9 bases lining up with TRBD2. This CDR3 contains 19 residues. Trimming cost V 4 bases and J 8 bases; bases outside gene matches: 21. The germline gives CDR1 MNHNY, CDR2 SVGAGI (reference sequence). Here the CDR3 DNA reads TGTGCCAGCAGTTTTGACAGGGTTAAGGGCGGGAGGGCCGGAGACATTCAGTACTTC. This gives the protein CASSFDRVKGGRAGDIQYF.

This clonotype appeared many times. The chain links TRBV4-1 to TRBJ1-3, with D uncertain. With 0 bases removed from V and 0 bases from J, the gap between germline ends came to 6 bases. CDR1 is MGHRA and CDR2 is YSYEKL in the germline V gene. The CDR3 runs 15 residues. The CDR3 is CASSQEHTSGNTIYF. The CDR3 DNA follows: TGCGCCAGCAGCCAAGAACACACCTCTGGAAACACCATATATTTT.

This chain links TRBV7-9 with TRBJ1-2; a possible D gene is TRBD1 (6 bases). The CDR3 runs to 12 residues. The ends were cut back, 5 bases at V and 6 bases at J, with 10 bases in the middle. Germline-derived CDR1 and CDR2 are SEHNR and FQNEAQ (reference sequence). The CDR3 loop is CASSPRDNGYTF. In DNA form, the CDR3 reads TGTGCCAGCAGCCCCCGGGACAATGGCTACACCTTC.

A remark on this clonotype: This may be a read error, as it is one base from a much larger clone. Here the CDR3 DNA reads TGCGCCAGCAGCCATGATCTGGGACTAAGTTACAATGAGCAGTTCTTC. This sequence encodes CASSHDLGLSYNEQFF. The chain employs TRBV4-3 and TRBJ2-1, with 7 bases matching TRBD2. Germline CDR1 LGHNA, CDR2 YSLEER. After removal of 3 bases from V and 4 bases from J, the junction contained 9 bases not matched to a gene. The CDR3 is made up of 16 amino acids.

A word on this clonotype: The junction does not match germline at one end; this may be a read error. V gene TRBV11-2 combines with J gene TRBJ2-1, with 7 bases fitting TRBD2. The CDR3 sequence is 15 residues long. The V gene's germline CDR1 is SGHAT and CDR2 FQNNGV. CDR3 sequence: CSSSLVAGLGNEQFF. Here the CDR3 DNA reads TGTTCCAGCAGCTTAGTAGCGGGTTTAGGGAATGAGCAGTTCTTC.

Only a few counts were recorded for this clonotype. The chain combines TRBV7-9 with TRBJ2-3; D gene uncertain. The CDR3 totals 16 residues. The V gene's germline CDR1 is SEHNR and CDR2 FQNEAQ (reference sequence). V was clipped by 1 base and J by 4 bases, with 15 bases between them. CDR3 region: CASSLGTVSPADTQYF. The CDR3 bases are TGTGCCAGCAGCTTAGGCACGGTCAGTCCGGCAGATACGCAGTATTTT. Looking up the rest from reference TRBV7-9 and TRBJ2-3 gives the full variable domain: DTGVSQNPRHKITKRGQNVTFRCDPISEHNRLYWYRQTLGQGPEFLTYFQNEAQLEKSRLLSDRFSAERPKGSFSTLEIQRTEQGDSAMYLCASSLGTVSPADTQYFGPGTRLTVL.

The J gene is TRBJ2-2, the V gene TRBV11-3; D unclear. There are 13 residues in the CDR3. Germline lookup yields CDR1 SGHNT and CDR2 YENEEA. This CDR3 reads CGNSSQSDGELFF. For the CDR3, the DNA is TGTGGCAACAGCTCCCAGAGCGACGGGGAGCTGTTTTTT.

The chain links TRBV6-1 to TRBJ2-1; perhaps TRBD1 as D (6 bases). Germline V gene data show CDR1 as MNHNS and CDR2 as SASEGT. The CDR3 runs to 15 residues. V shed 6 bases and J shed 9 bases, with 21 bases lying between them. CDR3: CASSPIGWRGGEQFF. CDR3 in DNA: TGTGCCAGCAGCCCCATAGGGTGGAGAGGGGGTGAGCAGTTCTTC.

Details on this clonotype: At one boundary the junction diverges from the germline segment, which might be a read error. The gene calls are TRBV29-1 and TRBJ2-1; 15 bases are a match to TRBD2. The CDR3 runs to 15 residues. Germline loops: CDR1 SQVTM, CDR2 ANQGSEA. CDR3 amino acids: CSVGLAGGFYNKQLF. CDR3 DNA sequence: TGCAGTGTTGGACTAGCGGGAGGGTTCTACAATAAGCAGCTCTTC.

The chain carries TRBV7-9 and TRBJ2-6, with a weak D call TRBD1 (5 bases). Germline assignment: CDR1 SEHNR and CDR2 FQNEAQ (reference sequence). The length of the CDR3 is 15 residues. V dropped 5 bases and J dropped 4 bases, with 12 bases sitting between them. CDR3 loop: CASSRRESGANVLTF. CDR3 bases: TGTGCCAGCAGCCGCAGGGAATCGGGGGCCAACGTCCTGACTTTC.

In its sample, this clonotype was seen once. The chain joins TRBV5-1 to TRBJ1-1; D perhaps matches TRBD1 (5 bases). With 4 bases removed from V and 3 bases from J, the gap between germline ends came to 10 bases. The CDR3 extends over 13 amino acids. The germline V gene encodes CDR1 SGHRS and CDR2 YFSETQ. CDR3 sequence reads: CASSPGEDTEAFF. DNA for the CDR3: TGCGCCAGCAGCCCGGGGGAGGACACTGAAGCTTTCTTT.

At least ten counts were recorded for this clonotype. The chain joins TRBV29-1 to TRBJ2-7; D gene unclear. The CDR3 covers 12 residues. Germline V gives CDR1 SQVTM, CDR2 ANQGSEA. The ends were cut back, 0 bases at V and 0 bases at J, with 3 bases in the middle. CDR3 residues: CSVEDPSYEQYF. In DNA, the CDR3 is TGCAGCGTTGAAGATCCCTCCTACGAGCAGTACTTC.